This TCR beta chain is drawn from a study of technical replicates of blood from a few donors. Looked up from germline, CDR1 is SGHAT and CDR2 is FQNNGV. The V gene end was trimmed by 1 base and the J gene end by 4 bases; junction bases not matched to a gene: 5. This CDR3 comprises 15 residues. TCRdb keeps only in-frame clones here, not all; method: immunoSEQ multiplex PCR. Of approximately 81,000 clones listed, roughly four fifths are singletons. The source of this sequence is a human donor in good health. Some clones in this sample may be carry-over from other donors' samples. V usage is TRBV11-2 and J usage is TRBJ2-3; TRBD2 matches 7 bases. Sequencing was carried out using PBMCs. CDR3 region: CASSLGLGGADTQYF. The CDR3 bases are TGTGCCAGCAGCTTAGGTCTGGGGGGGGCAGATACGCAGTATTTT. The whole variable domain, filled in from reference TRBV11-2 and TRBJ2-3, reads EAGVAQSPRYKIIEKRQSVAFWCNPISGHATLYWYQQILGQGPKLLIQFQNNGVVDDSQLPKDRFSAERLKGVDSTLKIQPAKLEDSAVYLCASSLGLGGADTQYFGPGTRLTVL.